These 7 T cell receptor beta chains came from one sample sequenced in a study of identical twins. TCRdb recomputed calls from the 5' RACE reads with MiXCR, one row per CDR3 protein. This sample yields hundreds of thousands of distinct CDR3 sequences, of which about 9.4% are seen a single time; around 0.98% belongs to the top ten. This sample also belongs to another study, concerning yellow fever vaccine responses in identical twins.

Specimen: PBMCs. The source is a woman younger than 30 in good health.

This clonotype was picked up a small number of times. The chain carries TRBV3-1 and TRBJ1-5, with D unclear. The V and J ends lost 0 bases and 0 bases respectively, with 12 bases between them. CDR3 length: 17 residues. Germline V gene sequence: CDR1 LGHDT, CDR2 YNNKEL (reference sequence). For the CDR3, the DNA is TGTGCCAGCAGCCAAGATTCGGCAGGTTATAGCAATCAGCCCCAGCATTTT. Translated, it gives CASSQDSAGYSNQPQHF.

This clonotype was counted a few times. This chain connects TRBV27 to TRBJ1-2; D might be TRBD1 (5 bases). V dropped 5 bases and J dropped 4 bases, with 29 bases sitting between them. This CDR3 spans 19 amino acids. Germline V gene data show CDR1 as MNHEY and CDR2 as SMNVEV (reference sequence). Written as DNA, the CDR3 is TGTGCCAGCAGTCCTCGGCGAGGGAGCGGTGGCCAGGGTGGCTATGGCTACACCTTC. It translates to CASSPRRGSGGQGGYGYTF.

This clonotype was seen only once. A read error may explain this, as a much larger clone is one base away. The gene calls are TRBV3-1 and TRBJ2-7; D remains unclear. Per the germline V gene, CDR1 is LGHDT and CDR2 is YNNKEL (reference sequence). The CDR3 spans 14 residues. CDR3 in amino acids: CASSQDQASCEQYF. For the CDR3, the DNA is TGTGCCAGCAGCCAAGATCAGGCCTCCTGCGAGCAGTACTTC.

This clonotype was seen repeatedly, ten times or more. The rearrangement links TRBV24-1 to TRBJ2-1; 13 bases are shared with TRBD2. The ends lost 7 bases at V and 10 bases at J; junction bases unmatched: 12. CDR3 size: 16 residues. Germline V gives CDR1 KGHDR, CDR2 SFDVKD. Here the CDR3 reads CATSYPGTSGNGEQFF. The CDR3 nucleotides read TGTGCCACCAGCTACCCGGGGACTAGCGGGAACGGGGAGCAGTTCTTC.

This clonotype was counted ten times or more. The rearrangement joins TRBV12-3 or TRBV12-4 to TRBJ1-2, with D tentatively TRBD1 (6 bases). V was trimmed by 3 bases and J by 4 bases, leaving 18 bases between them. This CDR3 comprises 16 residues. The CDR3 loop reads CASSFIVGGPSYGYTF. Here the CDR3 DNA reads TGTGCCAGCAGTTTTATCGTCGGGGGGCCCAGCTATGGCTACACCTTC.

This clonotype was counted ten times or more. The chain recombines TRBV7-9 with TRBJ2-7, with D possibly being TRBD2 (6 bases). This CDR3 has 15 residues. The germline V gene has CDR1 SEHNR and CDR2 FQNEAQ (reference sequence). V was shortened by 2 bases and J by 5 bases, with 16 bases between the two germline ends. The chain's CDR3 is CASSLRTGDEDEQYF. In DNA form, the CDR3 reads TGTGCCAGCAGCTTACGGACGGGGGATGAGGACGAGCAGTACTTC.

This clonotype was detected a few times. J is TRBJ2-1 and V is TRBV3-1; D possibly corresponds to TRBD2 (6 bases). V was cut by 4 bases and J by 7 bases, with 14 bases left in between. This CDR3 comprises 14 residues. The germline V gene has CDR1 LGHDT and CDR2 YNNKEL (reference sequence). The CDR3 loop is CASSRGGNSNEQFF. The CDR3 coding sequence is TGTGCCAGCAGCCGCGGCGGGAACTCGAATGAGCAGTTCTTC.